The 10 T cell receptor beta chains below come from one sample, sequenced in a study of blood T cells in healthy people across ages. Then a second PCR, running roughly 7 to 11 cycles, was carried out with a sample-barcoded 5' primer and a J-beta primer mix. One entry per CDR3 protein results from TCRdb running MiXCR on the 5' RACE reads. The sample comprises hundreds of thousands of distinct CDR3 sequences, 25% to 35% of which are singletons, and 17% rests with the top ten. What was sequenced was blood. These receptors were taken from a woman of 80 years or more in good health.

This clonotype was detected only a few times. The chain is built from TRBV5-1 and TRBJ1-1, with no clear D. Per the germline V gene, CDR1 is SGHRS and CDR2 is YFSETQ. CDR3 size: 15 residues. The germline V and J ends were trimmed by 0 bases and 1 base, with 10 bases remaining between them. CDR3 loop: CASSLELTSNTEAFF. In nucleotides, the CDR3 is TGCGCCAGCAGCTTGGAGCTGACATCGAACACTGAAGCTTTCTTT. Based on the CDR3 plus reference TRBV5-1 and TRBJ1-1, the full variable domain is KAGVTQTPRYLIKTRGQQVTLSCSPISGHRSVSWYQQTPGQGLQFLFEYFSETQRNKGNFPGRFSGRQFSNSRSEMNVSTLELGDSALYLCASSLELTSNTEAFFGQGTRLTVV.

This clonotype came up many times. The chain uses TRBV9 and TRBJ2-3; D unresolved. CDR1 SGDLS and CDR2 YYNGEE come from the germline V gene. V dropped 0 bases and J dropped 3 bases, with 14 bases sitting between them. The CDR3 contains 16 residues. The CDR3 here is CASSVGWARVTDTQYF. CDR3 DNA: TGTGCCAGCAGCGTAGGTTGGGCCCGGGTAACAGATACGCAGTATTTT.

This clonotype came up many times. The rearrangement uses TRBV6-2 or TRBV6-3 and TRBJ1-1, with 7 bases aligning to TRBD1. This CDR3 region has 15 residues. The germline CDR1 and CDR2 sequences are MNHEY and SVGEGT. The V segment lost 4 bases and the J segment 4 bases; nucleotides outside the gene matches: 9. CDR3 sequence: CASSSHRGWSTEAFF. The CDR3 DNA reads TGTGCCAGCAGTTCCCACAGGGGCTGGAGCACTGAAGCTTTCTTT.

As for this clonotype: A much larger clonotype is one base distant, so this may be a read error. The conserved phenylalanine or tryptophan is not found at the CDR3 terminus, so this likely reflects a read error. The chain uses TRBV6-5 and TRBJ1-1; TRBD1 might be the D (6 bases). Germline V lookup: CDR1 MNHEY, CDR2 SVGAGI. The CDR3 consists of 14 residues. V was cut by 6 bases and J by 5 bases, with 16 bases left in between. CDR3 in DNA: TGTGCCAGCAGCTTTTTGGACAGCCAAACTGAAGCTTTCTTG. As protein: CASSFLDSQTEAFL.

To note about this clonotype: A much larger clone sits a single nucleotide away, making a read error possible. The chain employs TRBV7-9 and TRBJ2-5, with D possibly matching TRBD2 (7 bases). V lost 7 bases and J 2 bases, leaving 26 bases between the germline ends. Germline-derived CDR1 and CDR2 are SEHNR and FQNEAQ (reference sequence). The CDR3 sequence is 18 residues long. The CDR3 loop is CASNSQVVTGGFQETQYF. The CDR3 region has the DNA TGTGCCAGCAACTCTCAGGTGGTGACGGGGGGCTTTCAAGAGACCCAGTACTTC.

The table lists this clonotype with many counts. The chain uses TRBV5-1 and TRBJ2-1, with 8 bases identical to TRBD1. This CDR3 comprises 14 residues. The ends lost 0 bases at V and 15 bases at J; junction bases unmatched: 11. Germline V gene data show CDR1 as SGHRS and CDR2 as YFSETQ. The CDR3 is CASSLEGVRGQGFF. The CDR3 DNA sequence: TGCGCCAGCAGCTTGGAAGGCGTCAGGGGGCAGGGGTTCTTC.

The gene calls are TRBV20-1 and TRBJ1-4; 9 positions match TRBD1. The CDR3 loop spans 13 amino acids. The germline V gene encodes CDR1 DFQATT and CDR2 SNEGSKA (reference sequence). J gave up 8 bases and V 2 bases, and 3 bases lay outside the gene matches. CDR3 sequence reads: CSARKGQGEKLFF. CDR3 coding DNA: TGCAGTGCTAGAAAGGGACAGGGCGAAAAACTGTTTTTT.

This clonotype was found many times. The genes are TRBV7-9 and TRBJ2-3; the D gene is possibly TRBD2 (5 bases). Germline V gene lookup returns CDR1 SEHNR and CDR2 FQNEAQ (reference sequence). Trimming shortened V by 3 bases and J by 4 bases, and 8 bases separated the two germline ends. The CDR3 extends over 13 amino acids. CDR3 region: CASSLRAPDTQYF. The CDR3 coding sequence is TGTGCCAGCAGCTTGCGGGCCCCAGATACGCAGTATTTT.

This clonotype was picked up many times. This rearrangement joins TRBV5-5 to TRBJ2-5; TRBD1 or TRBD2 may be the D gene (5 bases each). The germline V gene encodes CDR1 SGHKS and CDR2 YYEKEE (reference sequence). V lost 1 base and J lost 5, with 12 bases in between. The CDR3 is 14 residues long. The CDR3 sequence is CASSLRGPGETQYF. The CDR3 nucleotides read TGTGCCAGCAGCTTGCGGGGACCGGGGGAGACCCAGTACTTC.

This clonotype was recorded a few times. A single base separates this from a much larger clone, so it may be a read error. The V gene is TRBV7-2, the J gene TRBJ2-7; D is ambiguous. The V and J ends lost 3 bases and 1 base respectively, with 13 bases between them. CDR1 and CDR2 (germline): SGHTA, FQGNSA. The CDR3 runs to 15 residues. The CDR3 reads CASSFPKATSYEQYF. The CDR3 coding sequence is TGTGCCAGCAGCTTCCCCAAAGCGACTTCCTACGAGCAGTACTTC.